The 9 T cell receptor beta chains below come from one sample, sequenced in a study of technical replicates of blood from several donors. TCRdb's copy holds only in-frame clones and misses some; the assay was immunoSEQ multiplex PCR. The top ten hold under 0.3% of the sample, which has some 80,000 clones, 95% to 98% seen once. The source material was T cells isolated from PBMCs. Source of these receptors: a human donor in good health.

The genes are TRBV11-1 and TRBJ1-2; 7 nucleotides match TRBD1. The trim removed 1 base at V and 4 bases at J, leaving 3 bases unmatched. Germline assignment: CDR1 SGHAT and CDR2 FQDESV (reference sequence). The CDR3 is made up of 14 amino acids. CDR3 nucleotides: TGTGCCAGCAGCTTAGAGGGGACAGTCTATGGCTACACCTTC. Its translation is CASSLEGTVYGYTF.

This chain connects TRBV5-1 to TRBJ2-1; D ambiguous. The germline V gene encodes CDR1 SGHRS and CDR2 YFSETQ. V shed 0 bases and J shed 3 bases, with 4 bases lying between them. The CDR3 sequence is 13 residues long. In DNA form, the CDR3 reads TGCGCCAGCAGCTTGGCCAGCTACAATGAGCAGTTCTTC. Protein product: CASSLASYNEQFF.

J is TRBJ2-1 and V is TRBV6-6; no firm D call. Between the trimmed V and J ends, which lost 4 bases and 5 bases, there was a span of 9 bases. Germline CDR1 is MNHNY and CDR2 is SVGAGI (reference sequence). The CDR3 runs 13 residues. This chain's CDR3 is CASSSLANNEQFF. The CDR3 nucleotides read TGTGCCAGCAGTTCCCTTGCGAACAATGAGCAGTTCTTC.

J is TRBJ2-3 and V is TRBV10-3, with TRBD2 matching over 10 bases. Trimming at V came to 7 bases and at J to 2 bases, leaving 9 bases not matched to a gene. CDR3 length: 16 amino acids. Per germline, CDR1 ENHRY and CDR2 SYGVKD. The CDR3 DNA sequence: TGTGCCATCAAGGGAAGTAGCGGGAGGACCACAGATACGCAGTATTTT. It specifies CAIKGSSGRTTDTQYF.

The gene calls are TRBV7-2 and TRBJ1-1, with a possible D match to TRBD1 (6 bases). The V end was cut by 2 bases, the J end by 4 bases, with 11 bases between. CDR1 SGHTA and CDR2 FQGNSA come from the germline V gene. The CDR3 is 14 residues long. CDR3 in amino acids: CASSLIRGGTEAFF. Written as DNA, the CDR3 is TGTGCCAGCAGCTTAATTAGAGGGGGCACTGAAGCTTTCTTT.

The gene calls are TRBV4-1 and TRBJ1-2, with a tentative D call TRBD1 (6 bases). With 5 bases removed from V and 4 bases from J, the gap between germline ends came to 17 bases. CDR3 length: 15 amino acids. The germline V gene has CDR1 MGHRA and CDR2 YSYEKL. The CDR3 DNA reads TGCGCCAGCAGCTCTACCGGACAGTTGTTCTATGGCTACACCTTC. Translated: CASSSTGQLFYGYTF.

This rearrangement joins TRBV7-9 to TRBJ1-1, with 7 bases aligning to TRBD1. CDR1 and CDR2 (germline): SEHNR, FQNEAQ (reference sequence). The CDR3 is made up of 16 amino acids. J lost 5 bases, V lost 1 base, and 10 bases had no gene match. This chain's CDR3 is CASSLVGAGGLTEAFF. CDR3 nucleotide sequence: TGTGCCAGCAGCTTAGTAGGGGCAGGGGGATTAACTGAAGCTTTCTTT. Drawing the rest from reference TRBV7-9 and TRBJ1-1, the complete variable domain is DTGVSQNPRHKITKRGQNVTFRCDPISEHNRLYWYRQTLGQGPEFLTYFQNEAQLEKSRLLSDRFSAERPKGSFSTLEIQRTEQGDSAMYLCASSLVGAGGLTEAFFGQGTRLTVV.

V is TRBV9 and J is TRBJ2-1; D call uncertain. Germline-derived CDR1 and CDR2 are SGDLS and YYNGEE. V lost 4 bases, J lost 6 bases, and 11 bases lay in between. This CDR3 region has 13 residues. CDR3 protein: CASSPPGTNEQFF. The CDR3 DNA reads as TGTGCCAGCAGCCCACCTGGCACCAATGAGCAGTTCTTC.

CDR3 in DNA: TGTGCCAGCACCCGACTAGACGTTAGCACAGATACGCAGTATTTT. It specifies CASTRLDVSTDTQYF. The chain combines TRBV9 with TRBJ2-3, with D maybe TRBD2 (6 bases). Trimming took 6 bases from V and 0 from J, leaving 14 bases between them. CDR3 size: 15 residues. Germline CDR1 reads SGDLS; CDR2 reads YYNGEE.